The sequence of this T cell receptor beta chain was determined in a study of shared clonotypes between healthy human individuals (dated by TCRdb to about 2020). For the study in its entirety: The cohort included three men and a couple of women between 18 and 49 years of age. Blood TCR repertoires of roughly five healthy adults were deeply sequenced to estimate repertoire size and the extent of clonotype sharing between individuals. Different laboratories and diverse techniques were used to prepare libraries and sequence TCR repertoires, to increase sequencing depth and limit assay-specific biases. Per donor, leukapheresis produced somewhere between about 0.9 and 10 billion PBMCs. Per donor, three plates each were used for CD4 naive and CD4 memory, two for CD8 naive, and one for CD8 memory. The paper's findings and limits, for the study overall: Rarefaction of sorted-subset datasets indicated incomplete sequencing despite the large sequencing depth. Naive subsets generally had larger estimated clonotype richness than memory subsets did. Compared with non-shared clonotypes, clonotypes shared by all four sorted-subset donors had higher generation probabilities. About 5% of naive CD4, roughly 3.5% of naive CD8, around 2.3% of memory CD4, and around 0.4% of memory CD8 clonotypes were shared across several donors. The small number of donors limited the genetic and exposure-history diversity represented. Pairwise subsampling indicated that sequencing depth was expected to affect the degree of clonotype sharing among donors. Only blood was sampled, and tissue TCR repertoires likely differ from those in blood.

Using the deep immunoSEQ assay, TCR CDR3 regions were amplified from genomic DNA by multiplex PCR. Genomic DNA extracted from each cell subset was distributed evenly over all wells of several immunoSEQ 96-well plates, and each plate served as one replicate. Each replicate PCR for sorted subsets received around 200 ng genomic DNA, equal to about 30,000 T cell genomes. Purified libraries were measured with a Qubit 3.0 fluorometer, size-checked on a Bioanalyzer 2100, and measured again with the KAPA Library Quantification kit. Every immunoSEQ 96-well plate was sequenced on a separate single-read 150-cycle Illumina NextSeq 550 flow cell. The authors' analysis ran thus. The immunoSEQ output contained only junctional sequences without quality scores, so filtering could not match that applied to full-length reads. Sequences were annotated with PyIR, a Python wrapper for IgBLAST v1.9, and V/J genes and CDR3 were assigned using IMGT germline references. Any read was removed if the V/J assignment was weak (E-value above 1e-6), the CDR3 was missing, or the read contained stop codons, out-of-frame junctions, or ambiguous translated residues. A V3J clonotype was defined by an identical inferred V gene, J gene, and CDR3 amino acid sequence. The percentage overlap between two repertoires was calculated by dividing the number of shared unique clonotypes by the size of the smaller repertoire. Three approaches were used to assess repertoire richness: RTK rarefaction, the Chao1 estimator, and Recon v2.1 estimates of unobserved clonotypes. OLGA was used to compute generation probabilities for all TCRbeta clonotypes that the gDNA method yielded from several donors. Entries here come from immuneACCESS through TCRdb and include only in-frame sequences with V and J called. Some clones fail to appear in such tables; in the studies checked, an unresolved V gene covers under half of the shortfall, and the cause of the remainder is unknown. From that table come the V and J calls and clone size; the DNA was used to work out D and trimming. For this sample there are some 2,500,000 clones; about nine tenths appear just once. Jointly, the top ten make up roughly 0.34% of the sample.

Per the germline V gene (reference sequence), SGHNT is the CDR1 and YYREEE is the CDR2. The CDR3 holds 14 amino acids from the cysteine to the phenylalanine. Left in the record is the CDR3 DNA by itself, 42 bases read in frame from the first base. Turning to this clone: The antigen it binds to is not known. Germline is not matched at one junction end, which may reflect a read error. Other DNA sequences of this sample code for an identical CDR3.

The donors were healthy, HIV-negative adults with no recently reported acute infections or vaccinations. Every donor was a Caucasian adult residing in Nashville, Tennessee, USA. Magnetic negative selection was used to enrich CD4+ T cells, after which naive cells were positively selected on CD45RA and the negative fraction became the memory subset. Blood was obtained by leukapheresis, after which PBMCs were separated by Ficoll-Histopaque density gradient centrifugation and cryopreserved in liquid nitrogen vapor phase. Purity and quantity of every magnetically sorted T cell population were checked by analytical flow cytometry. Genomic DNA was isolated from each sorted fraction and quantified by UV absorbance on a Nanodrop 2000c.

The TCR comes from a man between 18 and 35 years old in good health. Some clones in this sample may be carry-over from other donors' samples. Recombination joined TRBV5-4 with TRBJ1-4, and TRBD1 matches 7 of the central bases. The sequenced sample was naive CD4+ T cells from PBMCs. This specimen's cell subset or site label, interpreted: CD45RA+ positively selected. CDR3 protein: CASSLRQGDEKLFF. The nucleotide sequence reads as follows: TGTGCCAGCAGCTTACGACAGGGAGATGAGAAACTGTTTTTT. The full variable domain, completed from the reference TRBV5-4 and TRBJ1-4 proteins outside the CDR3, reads ETGVTQSPTHLIKTRGQQVTLRCSSQSGHNTVSWYQQALGQGPQFIFQYYREEENGRGNFPPRFSGLQFPNYSSELNVNALELDDSALYLCASSLRQGDEKLFFGSGTQLSVL.